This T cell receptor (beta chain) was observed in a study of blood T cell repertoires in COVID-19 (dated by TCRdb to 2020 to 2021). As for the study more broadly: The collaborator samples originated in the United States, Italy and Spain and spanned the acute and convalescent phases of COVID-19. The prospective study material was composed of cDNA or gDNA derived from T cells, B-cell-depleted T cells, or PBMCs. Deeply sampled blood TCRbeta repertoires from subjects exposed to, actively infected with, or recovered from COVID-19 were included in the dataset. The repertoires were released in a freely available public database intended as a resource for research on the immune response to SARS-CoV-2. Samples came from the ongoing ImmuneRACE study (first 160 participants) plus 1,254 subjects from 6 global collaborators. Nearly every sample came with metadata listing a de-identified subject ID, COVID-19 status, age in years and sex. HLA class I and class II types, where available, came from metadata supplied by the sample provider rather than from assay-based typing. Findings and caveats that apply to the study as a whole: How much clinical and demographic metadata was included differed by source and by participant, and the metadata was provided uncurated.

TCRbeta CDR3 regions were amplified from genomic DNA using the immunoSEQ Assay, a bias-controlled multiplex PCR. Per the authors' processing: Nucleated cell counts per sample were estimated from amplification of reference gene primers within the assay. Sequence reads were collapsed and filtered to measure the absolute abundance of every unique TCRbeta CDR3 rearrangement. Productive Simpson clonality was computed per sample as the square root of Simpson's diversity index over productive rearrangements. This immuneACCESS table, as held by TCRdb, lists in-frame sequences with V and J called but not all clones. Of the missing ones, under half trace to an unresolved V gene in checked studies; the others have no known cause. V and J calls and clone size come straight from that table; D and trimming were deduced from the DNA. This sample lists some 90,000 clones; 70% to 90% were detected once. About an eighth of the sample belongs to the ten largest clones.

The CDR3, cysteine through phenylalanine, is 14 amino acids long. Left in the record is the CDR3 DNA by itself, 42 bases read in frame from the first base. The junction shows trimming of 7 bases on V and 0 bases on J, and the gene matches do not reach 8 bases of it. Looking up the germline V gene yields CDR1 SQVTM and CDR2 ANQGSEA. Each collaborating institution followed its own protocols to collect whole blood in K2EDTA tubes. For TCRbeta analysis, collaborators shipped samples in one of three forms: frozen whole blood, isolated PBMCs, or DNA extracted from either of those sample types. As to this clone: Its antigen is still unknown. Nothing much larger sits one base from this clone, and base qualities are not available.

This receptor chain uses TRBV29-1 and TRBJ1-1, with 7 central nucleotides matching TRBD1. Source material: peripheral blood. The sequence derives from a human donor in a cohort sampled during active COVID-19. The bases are TGCAGCGCCGTCGGGACAGTAATGAACACTGAAGCTTTCTTT. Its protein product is CSAVGTVMNTEAFF.